This T cell receptor (beta chain) comes out of a study of blood T cell repertoires in COVID-19. Study background: Sites across the United States, Italy and Spain contributed samples from acute and convalescent COVID-19. PBMCs, B-cell-depleted T cells, or T cells provided the cDNA or gDNA that made up the material.

Per the original data handling: Cell counts per sample came from amplifying reference gene primers. Libraries were prepared by immunoSEQ multiplex PCR; TCRdb keeps only in-frame clonotypes and omits some of them. The V and J calls and clone size are taken from that table; D and trimming were inferred from the DNA. The table shows fewer than 350,000 clones, with just under 85% occurring only once. Germline V gives CDR1 SGHRS, CDR2 YFSETQ. V was clipped by 3 bases and J by 2 bases; unmatched bases: 4. The CDR3 loop spans 15 amino acids. This clonotype was obtained from a woman in her fifties or sixties with active or convalescent COVID-19. V usage is TRBV5-1 and J usage is TRBJ2-7; TRBD2 aligns across 11 bases. The source material was peripheral blood. The CDR3 bases are TGCGCCAGCAGCTCAACTAGCGGGAGCACCTACGAGCAGTACTTC. This gives the protein CASSSTSGSTYEQYF.